This T cell receptor (beta chain) came from a study of cytomegalovirus exposure and HLA in healthy donors. Concerning this clone: One end of the junction is discordant with germline, which a read error may explain. Different DNA sequences within this sample yield the same CDR3.

The germline V gene has CDR1 SEHNR and CDR2 FQNEAQ (reference sequence). The CDR3 extends over 16 amino acids. PCR was performed using 60 Vbeta and 13 Jbeta primers. Libraries were prepared by immunoSEQ multiplex PCR; TCRdb keeps only in-frame clonotypes and omits some of them. Of about 170,000 clones listed, approximately 81% are singletons. The sequence was obtained from a male donor in good health and CMV-seronegative. The rearrangement joins TRBV7-9 to TRBJ2-7; 9 bases are a match to TRBD2. The sample consisted of PBMCs. CDR3 in amino acids: CASSLGSGGRSYEQYF. In nucleotides, the CDR3 is TGCGCCAGCAGCTTGGGTAGCGGGGGTAGATCCTACGAGCAGTACTTC.